This T cell receptor (beta chain) was recovered during a study of PD-1 blockade in mismatch repair-deficient tumors. The overall study: Enrolled about 2012-2016, patients had progressing, pretreated mismatch repair-deficient cancers of about a dozen types. Study outcomes and limitations: Rapid post-treatment expansion, then contraction, generally preceding radiologic response, marked tumor-resident clones.

A note on this clone: Its cognate antigen is unknown.

Clones were read by immunoSEQ multiplex PCR, and TCRdb kept only the in-frame ones, dropping some. Here the sample spans around 130,000 clones, around nine tenths being singletons. This CDR3 is 12 amino acids long. Deletions cut 3 bases from V and 8 bases from J, with 7 bases between. Germline V gene lookup returns CDR1 SGHNT and CDR2 YENEEA. A few pembrolizumab responders had their TCRs sequenced. The starting material was peripheral blood, obtained approximately 72 weeks after starting pembrolizumab. V is TRBV11-3 and J is TRBJ2-2; D not resolved. This clonotype was obtained from an adult with mismatch repair-deficient cancer. In nucleotides, the CDR3 is TGTGCCAGCAGCTTTAGGTCTGGGGAGCTGTTTTTT. Translated: CASSFRSGELFF.